These 18 T cell receptor beta chains originate from one sample sequenced in a study of metastatic and nonmetastatic thyroid tumors. TCRdb redid the clone calls on the PCR reads using MiXCR. The sample lists around 17,000 clones; 20% to 25% were seen once. No treatment had been given to any patient before thyroid surgery. Sequencing was done on a sample of adjacent normal tissue. The receptor source for this set is a female donor with papillary thyroid cancer or a benign thyroid nodule (not recorded which). Some clones in this sample may be carry-over from other donors' samples.

As concerns this clone: Possible read error: a much larger clone is one base away. The CDR3 is CSARDPVLGYEQYF. The CDR3 nucleotides read TGCAGTGCTAGAGATCCGGTACTAGGGTACGAGCAGTACTTC. The chain carries TRBV20-1 and TRBJ2-7, with a possible D match to TRBD2 (5 bases). CDR3 length: 14 amino acids. Germline CDR1 reads DFQATT; CDR2 reads SNEGSKA (reference sequence). V was trimmed by 0 bases and J by 4 bases, leaving 13 bases between them.

This clone showed up just a few times. The chain uses TRBV13 and TRBJ2-1; 7 nucleotides align to TRBD1. After removal of 4 bases from V and 7 bases from J, the junction contained 10 bases not matched to a gene. CDR1 PRHDT and CDR2 FYEKMQ come from the germline V gene (reference sequence). The CDR3 is 15 amino acids. In nucleotides, the CDR3 is TGTGCCAGCAGCTCGTCGACAGGGTGGTCAAATGAGCAGTTCTTC. Translated: CASSSSTGWSNEQFF.

This clone has only a few counts. This chain connects TRBV5-1 to TRBJ2-7; TRBD2 might be the D (6 bases). V was pared by 3 bases and J by 0 bases, with 10 bases between. CDR1 is SGHRS and CDR2 is YFSETQ in the germline V gene. The CDR3 runs 14 residues. CDR3 nucleotides: TGCGCCAGCAGCTGGACTACCCTCTCCTACGAGCAGTACTTC. It codes for CASSWTTLSYEQYF.

This chain uses TRBV2 with TRBJ2-3; 8 nucleotides match TRBD1. There are 14 residues in the CDR3. Germline V gene sequence: CDR1 SNHLY, CDR2 FYNNEI. Trimming took 5 bases from V and 5 from J; bases not matched to a gene: 6. For the CDR3, the DNA is TGTGCCAGCAGTATGGACAGGGATGGAGATACGCAGTATTTT. As protein: CASSMDRDGDTQYF.

The gene calls are TRBV20-1 and TRBJ1-6, with no clear D. There are 14 residues in the CDR3. Trimming took 1 base from V and 11 from J, leaving 15 bases between them. CDR1 is DFQATT, CDR2 SNEGSKA, per germline (reference sequence). In DNA, the CDR3 is TGCAGTGCTAGAGCGCCTGATGTTGTTGCACCCCTCCACTTT. This sequence encodes CSARAPDVVAPLHF.

This sequence joins TRBV14 and TRBJ2-7; possible D gene TRBD2, 6 bases. The germline V and J ends were trimmed by 1 base and 9 bases, with 13 bases remaining between them. CDR3 length equals 13 residues. Germline CDR1 SGHDN, CDR2 FVKESK. CDR3 protein: CASSQALVGGQYF. The CDR3 DNA is TGTGCCAGCAGCCAAGCCCTCGTGGGAGGGCAGTACTTC.

This clone has more than one count but fewer than ten. The sample contains more than one DNA sequence encoding this CDR3. The rearrangement uses TRBV27 and TRBJ2-5; 10 bases fit TRBD1. Germline CDR1 is MNHEY and CDR2 is SMNVEV (reference sequence). The V segment lost 5 bases and the J segment 5 bases; nucleotides outside the gene matches: 14. The CDR3 covers 17 residues. The CDR3 sequence: CASSPGQPTGGMETQYF. In DNA form, the CDR3 reads TGTGCCAGCAGTCCCGGTCAACCGACAGGGGGCATGGAGACCCAGTACTTC.

This chain joins TRBV11-2 and TRBJ1-3; D not resolved. V lost 5 bases, J lost 1 base, and 9 bases lay in between. The CDR3 covers 14 residues. Germline V gene data show CDR1 as SGHAT and CDR2 as FQNNGV. In nucleotides, the CDR3 is TGTGCCAGCAGCCTTGCCGGTTCTGGAAACACCATATATTTT. This codes for CASSLAGSGNTIYF.

V gene TRBV18 combines with J gene TRBJ2-7; TRBD1 matches at 8 bases. With 4 bases clipped from V and 2 bases from J, the junction kept 7 bases outside the gene matches. CDR1 is KGHSH, CDR2 LQKENI, per germline. The CDR3 has 15 amino acids. The CDR3 bases are TGTGCCAGCTCACTTGGACAGGGAGAGCCCTACGAGCAGTACTTC. It translates to CASSLGQGEPYEQYF.

This clone was observed a handful of times. This rearrangement joins TRBV11-2 to TRBJ2-1; 10 bases map to TRBD2. Germline loops: CDR1 SGHAT, CDR2 FQNNGV. This CDR3 has 19 residues. J gave up 5 bases and V 1 base, and 14 bases lay outside the gene matches. DNA of the CDR3: TGTGCCAGCAGCTTAGGTCCGGGACTAGCGAGCTACTCTGACAATGAGCAGTTCTTC. Its translation is CASSLGPGLASYSDNEQFF.

The chain recombines TRBV30 with TRBJ1-4, with TRBD1 as a possible D gene (6 bases). Trimming stripped 7 bases from V and 7 bases from J, with 16 bases between. The CDR3 is made up of 13 amino acids. Germline-derived CDR1 and CDR2 are GTSNPN and SVGIG (reference sequence). The CDR3 sequence is CAYGGAGPEKLFF. CDR3 bases: TGTGCCTATGGGGGGGCAGGGCCTGAAAAACTGTTTTTT.

This chain links TRBV30 with TRBJ1-2; the match to TRBD1 covers 8 bases. Germline CDR1 GTSNPN, CDR2 SVGIG (reference sequence). CDR3 length equals 12 residues. Trimming cost V 8 bases and J 2 bases; bases outside gene matches: 4. In nucleotides, the CDR3 is TGTGCCCTACGACAGGGGAACTATGGCTACACCTTC. Translating gives CALRQGNYGYTF.

This clone was found a few times. The chain employs TRBV19 and TRBJ2-7; 8 bases align to TRBD2. Germline CDR1 is LNHDA and CDR2 is SQIVND (reference sequence). The CDR3 runs 14 residues. V dropped 10 bases and J dropped 5; count of bases not matched to a gene: 13. The CDR3 spells CATRSGGPYDEQYF. The CDR3 DNA sequence: TGTGCCACGAGGTCGGGAGGGCCATACGACGAGCAGTACTTC.

The genes are TRBV20-1 and TRBJ1-2; 7 positions match TRBD1. CDR3 length equals 14 residues. Looked up from germline, CDR1 is DFQATT and CDR2 is SNEGSKA (reference sequence). Trimming removed 3 bases from V and 0 bases from J; junction bases left unmatched: 4. The CDR3 DNA reads TGCAGTGCTAGCTACGGGACAGCTAACTATGGCTACACCTTC. Translating it yields CSASYGTANYGYTF.

V is TRBV7-2 and J is TRBJ2-1, with a weak D call TRBD2 (5 bases). CDR3 length: 16 residues. The germline CDR1 and CDR2 sequences are SGHTA and FQGNSA. V lost 6 bases, J lost 0 bases, and 15 bases lay in between. The CDR3 DNA reads as TGTGCCAGCAGTCGTTCCAGCGGAGACTCCTACAATGAGCAGTTCTTC. This translates into CASSRSSGDSYNEQFF.

The chain is built from TRBV28 and TRBJ2-3, with 9 nucleotides matching TRBD2. The CDR3 is 16 amino acids. In germline, CDR1 is MDHEN, CDR2 SYDVKM. V shed 2 bases, J shed 2 bases, and the junction held 5 bases outside the gene matches. The CDR3 loop is CASSLGLAGHTDTQYF. DNA for the CDR3: TGTGCCAGCAGTTTAGGGCTAGCGGGACACACAGATACGCAGTATTTT.

This clone was counted at least ten times. The chain couples TRBV20-1 to TRBJ2-7; TRBD2 matches 15 bases. The V gene's germline CDR1 is DFQATT and CDR2 SNEGSKA (reference sequence). The CDR3 extends over 18 amino acids. The J segment lost 5 bases and the V segment lost 3 bases, leaving 14 bases of the junction unmatched. The chain's CDR3 is CSASKGFPGLAGGDEQYF. The CDR3 region has the DNA TGCAGTGCTAGTAAGGGATTTCCGGGACTAGCGGGAGGAGACGAGCAGTACTTC.

This clone was seen a handful of times. Sequence at one end of the junction differs from germline and may be a read error. The chain carries TRBV6-1 and TRBJ2-5; no clear D gene. The CDR3 consists of 14 residues. Germline V CDR1 and CDR2: MNHNS, SASEGT. The CDR3 is CASSEDSFQDTQYF. The CDR3 nucleotides are TGTGCCAGCAGTGAAGACAGTTTCCAAGATACCCAGTACTTC.